This T cell receptor beta chain was identified in a study of beta chain features in type 1 diabetes (dated by TCRdb to between 2017 and 2018). A note on the overall study: Mean age, gender distribution, total cell number and subset yield were not different between patients and healthy donors. A total of over 95,000,000 sorted cells were examined across all samples, and RNA yield correlated strongly with the number of cells per subset. In the study, recently diagnosed type 1 diabetes patients and matched healthy donors were compared on the TCRB repertoires of their sorted circulating CD4+ T cell subsets. Regulatory and stem cell-like memory subsets were isolated from only 8 patients and roughly eight healthy donors, whereas naive and central memory subsets came from all 28 donors. What the research found in general, with its limitations: Fewer insertions and more nucleotide deletions at VDJ recombination sites were observed in patients with type 1 diabetes, implying thymic rearrangement abnormalities. Because cDNA rather than genomic DNA was sequenced, highly expressing activated cells could have been over-represented, although no difference in activation and CD3 levels was found between groups. PCR might favor shorter templates, but patient and control samples were amplified and corrected together, so any skew would affect both groups equally. Because the HLA sub-analyses included only small numbers of individuals, any influence of HLA type on TCRB rearrangement was left unresolved. A moderate but significant shortening of TCRB CDR3 length was observed in type 1 diabetes patients in all four CD4+ subsets. Naive, central memory and regulatory TCRB repertoires appeared to be more similar among patients than among healthy donors.

All of the isolated RNA was reverse transcribed with the High Capacity cDNA Reverse Transcription Kit, so expressed TCRB transcripts were sequenced. Naive, central memory and regulatory T cell samples underwent deep immunoSEQ sequencing, averaging around 3.9 million total reads per sample. Sorted cells were lysed in RLT buffer, and RNA was extracted using DNase-treated RNeasy Micro or Mini kits according to cell number. Each cell subset was processed on its own to prevent cross-contamination, while patient and healthy donor samples were processed together. The immunoSEQ multiplex PCR was used to amplify TCRB sequences from cDNA, yielding 87-bp fragments that span the CDR3 region. Sequencing of the amplicons was done on the Illumina HiSeq platform. From the authors' description of their analysis: Synthetic template baselines were used to correct PCR bias computationally, reads within Hamming distance 2 were collapsed, and singletons that could not be merged were discarded. Reads were aligned against IMGT to assign V, D and J genes, CDR3 length and insertions or deletions at six rearrangement sites. Within each subset, clonotype counts were normalized to sorted cell number, after which true diversity and Gini coefficients were computed with the tcR R package. The overlap coefficient, calculated on TCRB nucleotide sequences, was used to quantify repertoire sharing. Out-of-frame TCRB sequences from naive cells were analyzed to stand in for the pre-selection repertoire. Held by TCRdb, this immuneACCESS table contains in-frame sequences only and omits some clones. Under half of the omission traces to an unresolved V gene where checked; the cause of the rest is unknown. V, J and clone size derive from that table, while D and trimming were established from the DNA sequence. The sample table holds 350,000 to 400,000 clones, of which roughly 12% were seen once. 0.01% of the sample goes to the ten largest clones.

This clone came up a few times. Its recognized antigen is unknown. No qualities accompany the bases; no much larger clone lies one base away. From each donor, a single peripheral blood sample of approximately 0.11 L on average was drawn into heparinised tubes. Using a panel that included CD45RO, CCR7, CD25, CD127, CD95 and CD27, naive, central memory, regulatory and stem cell-like memory CD4+ T cells were sorted on a BD FACSAria II. Every sorted population had a purity above 95%. PBMCs were isolated right away by Lymphoprep density gradient centrifugation and were stained directly, without culture. So that batch effects would be minimized, each experiment stained and sorted samples in pairs, pairing one healthy donor with one patient. This receptor was taken from a woman aged 18-29 years with type 1 diabetes. The source material was naive CD4+ T cells from blood. The intended sense of this specimen's cell subset or site label: true naive CD4+ T cells.

The CDR3 protein is CASSAGAPNEKLFF. The nucleotide sequence reads as follows: TGTGCCAGCAGTGCAGGGGCACCTAATGAAAAACTGTTTTTT. The sequence is built from TRBV2 and TRBJ1-4; TRBD1 might be the D gene, on 6 matching bases. Based on the germline V gene, the CDR1 and CDR2 sequences are SNHLY and FYNNEI. Deletion took 4 bases off V and 3 bases off J, with a span of 9 bases between the germline ends. There are 14 amino acids in the CDR3, from cysteine to phenylalanine inclusive. Just the 42-base CDR3 DNA is kept, in frame starting at base 1. The reference TRBV2 and TRBJ1-4 proteins fill in what lies around the CDR3, so the full variable domain reads EPEVTQTPSHQVTQMGQEVILRCVPISNHLYFYWYRQILGQKVEFLVSFYNNEISEKSEIFDDQFSVERPDGSNFTLKIRSTKLEDSAMYFCASSAGAPNEKLFFGSGTQLSVL.